Given below is one T cell receptor beta chain in context. The antigen is undetermined. The PCR employed 60 Vbeta primers together with 13 Jbeta primers. Sequenced by immunoSEQ multiplex PCR; TCRdb stores in-frame clones only, minus some. The sample lists just over 200,000 clones; 75% to 90% were seen once. This sample is drawn from a study of cytomegalovirus exposure and HLA in healthy donors. Study at large: Roughly 85 million unique TCRs from HLA-typed donors made up an early data release.

Study-wide results and caveats: Reportedly, fewer N-insertions than the roughly 700-donor mean appeared in an Asian-associated ancestry cluster in a later analysis. Roughly even sequencing depth across donors was the assumption behind the presence/absence analyses. In an earlier analysis, about 87% or about 30%: the productive usage of most TCR beta V segments.

The sequence came from a woman in her forties in good health and CMV-seronegative. The sequenced sample consisted of PBMCs.

DNA of the CDR3: TGTGCCAGCAGCTTCACCGGAGAAGCTGGAAACACCATATATTTT. Translated: CASSFTGEAGNTIYF. The rearrangement joins TRBV7-9 to TRBJ1-3; D unclear. Germline values: CDR1 SEHNR, CDR2 FQNEAQ (reference sequence). V gave up 3 bases and J gave up 2 bases, with 11 bases separating them. The length of the CDR3 is 15 residues. Looking up the rest from reference TRBV7-9 and TRBJ1-3 gives the full variable domain: DTGVSQNPRHKITKRGQNVTFRCDPISEHNRLYWYRQTLGQGPEFLTYFQNEAQLEKSRLLSDRFSAERPKGSFSTLEIQRTEQGDSAMYLCASSFTGEAGNTIYFGEGSWLTVV.